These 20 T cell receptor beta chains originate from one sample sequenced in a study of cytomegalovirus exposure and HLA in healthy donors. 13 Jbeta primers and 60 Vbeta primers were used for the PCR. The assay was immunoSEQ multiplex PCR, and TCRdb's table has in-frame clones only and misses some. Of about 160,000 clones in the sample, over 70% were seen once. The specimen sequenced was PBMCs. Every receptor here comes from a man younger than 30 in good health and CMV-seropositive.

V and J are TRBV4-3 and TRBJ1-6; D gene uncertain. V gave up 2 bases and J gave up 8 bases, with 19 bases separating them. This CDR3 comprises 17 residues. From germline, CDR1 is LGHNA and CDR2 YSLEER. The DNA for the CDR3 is TGCGCCAGCAGCCAACAGGACGGGGTAGGATTTTATTCACCCCTCCACTTT. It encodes CASSQQDGVGFYSPLHF.

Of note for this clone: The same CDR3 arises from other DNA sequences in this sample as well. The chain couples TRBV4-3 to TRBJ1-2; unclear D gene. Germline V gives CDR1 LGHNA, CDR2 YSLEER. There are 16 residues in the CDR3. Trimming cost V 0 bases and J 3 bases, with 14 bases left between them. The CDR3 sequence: CASSQDPSKLYYGYTF. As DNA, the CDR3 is TGCGCCAGCAGCCAAGATCCTTCGAAACTATACTATGGCTACACCTTC.

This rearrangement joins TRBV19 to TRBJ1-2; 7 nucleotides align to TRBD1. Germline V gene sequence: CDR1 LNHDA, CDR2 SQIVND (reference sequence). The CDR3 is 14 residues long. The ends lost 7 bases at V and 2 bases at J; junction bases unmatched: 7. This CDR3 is CASTRDRTNYGYTF. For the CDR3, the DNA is TGTGCCAGTACCCGGGACAGAACAAACTATGGCTACACCTTC.

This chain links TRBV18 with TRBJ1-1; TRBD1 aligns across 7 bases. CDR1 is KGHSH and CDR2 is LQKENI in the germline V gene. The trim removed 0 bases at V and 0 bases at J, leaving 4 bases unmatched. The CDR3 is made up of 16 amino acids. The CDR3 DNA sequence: TGTGCCAGCTCACCACCACAGGGGCGCATGAACACTGAAGCTTTCTTT. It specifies CASSPPQGRMNTEAFF.

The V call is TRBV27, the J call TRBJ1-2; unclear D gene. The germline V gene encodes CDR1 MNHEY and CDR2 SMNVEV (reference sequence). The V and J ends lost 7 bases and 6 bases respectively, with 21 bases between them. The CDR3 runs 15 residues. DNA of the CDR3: TGTGCCAGCAAGGAGGGTCTTACCGGAGGTGATGGCTACACCTTC. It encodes CASKEGLTGGDGYTF.

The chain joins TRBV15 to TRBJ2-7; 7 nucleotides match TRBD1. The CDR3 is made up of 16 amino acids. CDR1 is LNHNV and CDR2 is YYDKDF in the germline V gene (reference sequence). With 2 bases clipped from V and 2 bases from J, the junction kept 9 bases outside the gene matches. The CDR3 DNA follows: TGTGCCACCAGCAGATCCCACCGGGACAGAACCTACGAGCAGTACTTC. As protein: CATSRSHRDRTYEQYF.

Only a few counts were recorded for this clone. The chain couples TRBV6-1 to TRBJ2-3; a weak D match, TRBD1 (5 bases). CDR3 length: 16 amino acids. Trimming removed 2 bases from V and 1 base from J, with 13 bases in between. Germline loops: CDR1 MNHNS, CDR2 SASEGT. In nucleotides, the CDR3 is TGTGCCAGCAGTGAATATCAGGGTTCGGGCACAGATACGCAGTATTTT. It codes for CASSEYQGSGTDTQYF.

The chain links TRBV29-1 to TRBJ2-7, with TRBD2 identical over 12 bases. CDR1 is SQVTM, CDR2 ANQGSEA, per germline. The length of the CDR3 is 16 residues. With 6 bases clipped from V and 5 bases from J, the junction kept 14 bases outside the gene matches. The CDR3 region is CSVLRTSGILIDEQYF. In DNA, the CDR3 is TGCAGCGTCCTTCGGACTAGCGGGATTCTTATCGACGAGCAGTACTTC.

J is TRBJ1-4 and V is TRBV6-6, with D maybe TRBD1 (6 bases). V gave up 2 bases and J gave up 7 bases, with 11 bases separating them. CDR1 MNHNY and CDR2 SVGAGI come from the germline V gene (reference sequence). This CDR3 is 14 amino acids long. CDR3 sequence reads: CASSYGQWPEKLFF. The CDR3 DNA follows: TGTGCCAGCAGTTACGGACAGTGGCCTGAAAAACTGTTTTTT.

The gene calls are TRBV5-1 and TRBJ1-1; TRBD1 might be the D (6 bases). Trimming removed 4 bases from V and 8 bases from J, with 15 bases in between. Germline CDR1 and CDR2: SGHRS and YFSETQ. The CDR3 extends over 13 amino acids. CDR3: CASSTQYGQEAFF. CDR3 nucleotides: TGCGCCAGCAGCACCCAATACGGACAGGAAGCTTTCTTT. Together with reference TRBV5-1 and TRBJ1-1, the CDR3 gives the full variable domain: KAGVTQTPRYLIKTRGQQVTLSCSPISGHRSVSWYQQTPGQGLQFLFEYFSETQRNKGNFPGRFSGRQFSNSRSEMNVSTLELGDSALYLCASSTQYGQEAFFGQGTRLTVV.

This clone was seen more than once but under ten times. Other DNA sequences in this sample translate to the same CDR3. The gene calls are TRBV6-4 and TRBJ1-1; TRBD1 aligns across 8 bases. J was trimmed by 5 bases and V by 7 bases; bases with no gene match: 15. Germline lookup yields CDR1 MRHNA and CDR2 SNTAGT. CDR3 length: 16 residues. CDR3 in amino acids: CASTPTGQGLGTEAFF. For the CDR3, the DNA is TGTGCCAGCACCCCAACCGGACAGGGCTTGGGTACTGAAGCTTTCTTT.

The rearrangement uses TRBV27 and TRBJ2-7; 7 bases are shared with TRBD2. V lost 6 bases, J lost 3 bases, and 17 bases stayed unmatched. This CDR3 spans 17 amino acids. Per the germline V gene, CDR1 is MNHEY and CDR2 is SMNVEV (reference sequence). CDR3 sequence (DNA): TGTGCCAGCAGCGATGGGAGCAAGGGCCGGGGGGACTACGAGCAGTACTTC. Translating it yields CASSDGSKGRGDYEQYF.

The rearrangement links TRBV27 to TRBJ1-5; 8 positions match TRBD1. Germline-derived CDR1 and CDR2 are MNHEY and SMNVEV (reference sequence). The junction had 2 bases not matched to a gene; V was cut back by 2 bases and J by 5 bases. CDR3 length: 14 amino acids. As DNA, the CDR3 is TGTGCCAGCAGTTTACAGGGGGCCTATCAGCCCCAGCATTTT. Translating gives CASSLQGAYQPQHF.

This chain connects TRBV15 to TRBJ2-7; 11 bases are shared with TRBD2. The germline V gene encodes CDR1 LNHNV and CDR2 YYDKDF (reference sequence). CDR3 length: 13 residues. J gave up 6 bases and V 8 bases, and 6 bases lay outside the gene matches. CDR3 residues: CATGIAGGREQYF. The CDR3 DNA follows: TGTGCCACCGGCATAGCGGGGGGGCGCGAGCAGTACTTC.

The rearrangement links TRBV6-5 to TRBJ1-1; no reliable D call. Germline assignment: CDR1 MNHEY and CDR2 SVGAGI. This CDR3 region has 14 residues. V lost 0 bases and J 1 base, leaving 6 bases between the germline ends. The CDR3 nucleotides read TGTGCCAGCAGTTACTCGTTTAGGAACACTGAAGCTTTCTTT. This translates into CASSYSFRNTEAFF.

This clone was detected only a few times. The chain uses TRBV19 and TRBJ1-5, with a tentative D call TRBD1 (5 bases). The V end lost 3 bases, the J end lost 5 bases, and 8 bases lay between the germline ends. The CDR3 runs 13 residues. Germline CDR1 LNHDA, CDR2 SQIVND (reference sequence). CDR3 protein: CASSILTDQPQHF. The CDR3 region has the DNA TGTGCCAGTAGTATTTTGACAGATCAGCCCCAGCATTTT. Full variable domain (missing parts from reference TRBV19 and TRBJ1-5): DGGITQSPKYLFRKEGQNVTLSCEQNLNHDAMYWYRQDPGQGLRLIYYSQIVNDFQKGDIAEGYSVSREKKESFPLTVTSAQKNPTAFYLCASSILTDQPQHFGDGTRLSIL.

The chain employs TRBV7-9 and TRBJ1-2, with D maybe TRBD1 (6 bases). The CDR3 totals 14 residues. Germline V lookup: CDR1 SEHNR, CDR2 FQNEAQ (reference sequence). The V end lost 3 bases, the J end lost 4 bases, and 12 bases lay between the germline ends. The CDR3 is CASSLDSFSYGYTF. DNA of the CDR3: TGTGCCAGCAGCTTGGACAGTTTCTCCTATGGCTACACCTTC.

The CDR3 coding sequence is TGTGCCAGCAGAAGGGACAGGGGGAATCAGCCCCAGCATTTT. Translating it yields CASRRDRGNQPQHF. The genes are TRBV6-5 and TRBJ1-5, with 11 bases fitting TRBD1. The CDR3 contains 14 residues. V lost 6 bases to trimming and J lost 4 bases; unmatched junction nucleotides: 2. Per the germline V gene, CDR1 is MNHEY and CDR2 is SVGAGI.

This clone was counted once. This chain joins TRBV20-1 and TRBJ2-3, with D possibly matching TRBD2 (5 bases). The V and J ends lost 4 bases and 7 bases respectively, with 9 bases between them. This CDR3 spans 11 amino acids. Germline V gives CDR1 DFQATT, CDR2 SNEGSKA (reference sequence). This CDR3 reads CSANTGNTQYF. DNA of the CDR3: TGCAGTGCTAATACGGGGAATACGCAGTATTTT.

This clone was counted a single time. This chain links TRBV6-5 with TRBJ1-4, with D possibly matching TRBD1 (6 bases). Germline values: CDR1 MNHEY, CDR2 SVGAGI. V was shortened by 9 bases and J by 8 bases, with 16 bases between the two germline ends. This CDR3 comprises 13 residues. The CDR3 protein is CASQQGLWEKLFF. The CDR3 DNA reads TGTGCCAGTCAACAGGGTCTTTGGGAAAAACTGTTTTTT.